The present entry profiles one T cell receptor beta chain with its context. The CDR3 covers 18 residues. CDR1 and CDR2 from the germline V gene are SGHRS and YFSETQ. The V gene end was trimmed by 0 bases and the J gene end by 0 bases; junction bases not matched to a gene: 8. The data belong to a study of blood T cell repertoires in COVID-19. Whole-study context: The cDNA or gDNA used as material had been derived from T cells, B-cell-depleted T cells, or PBMCs.

Authors' processing steps: Reference gene primer amplification in the assay estimated nucleated cell counts. Libraries were prepared by immunoSEQ multiplex PCR; TCRdb keeps only in-frame clonotypes and omits some of them. From that table come the V and J calls and clone size; the DNA was used to work out D and trimming. The sample includes some 180,000 clones, roughly 76% seen only once; the top ten take around 12%. The chain carries TRBV5-1 and TRBJ2-7; TRBD2 matches at 11 bases. The sequence derives from a woman older than 75 with COVID-19, enrolled during active disease. The sample comprised peripheral blood. The DNA of the CDR3 is TGCGCCAGCAGCTTGGGGTCCGGGACTAGCGGCAGCTCCTACGAGCAGTACTTC. Translating it yields CASSLGSGTSGSSYEQYF.